This passage covers 21 T cell receptor beta chains from one sample sequenced in a study of graft-versus-host responses after intestinal transplantation. The table came from immunoSEQ multiplex PCR; TCRdb's copy has only in-frame clones and leaves some out. The table shows roughly 8,200 clones, with 93% occurring only once. The sample was PBMCs, taken 11 days after intestinal transplantation. All receptors derive from a human patient who received an intestinal transplant, so some T cells may come from the graft donor.

The genes are TRBV13 and TRBJ2-5; a possible D gene is TRBD2 (6 bases). The CDR3 consists of 14 residues. The V gene's germline CDR1 is PRHDT and CDR2 FYEKMQ (reference sequence). V was shortened by 6 bases and J by 0 bases, with 11 bases between the two germline ends. CDR3 amino acids: CASRNGDYQETQYF. The CDR3 DNA follows: TGTGCCAGCAGAAACGGGGACTACCAAGAGACCCAGTACTTC.

The rearrangement uses TRBV19 and TRBJ2-1, with TRBD1 matching 7 bases. Germline V gene sequence: CDR1 LNHDA, CDR2 SQIVND (reference sequence). V gave up 2 bases and J gave up 2 bases; unmatched junction bases: 6. The CDR3 consists of 16 residues. The CDR3 spells CASSIFGDRAYNEQFF. The CDR3 DNA is TGTGCCAGTAGTATATTTGGCGACAGGGCCTACAATGAGCAGTTCTTC.

The V gene is TRBV13, the J gene TRBJ2-7, with a tentative D call TRBD1 (6 bases). The V gene lost 5 bases and the J gene lost 7 bases, with 18 bases spanning the gap. Germline lookup yields CDR1 PRHDT and CDR2 FYEKMQ (reference sequence). The CDR3 has 14 amino acids. In nucleotides, the CDR3 is TGTGCCAGCAGCCAACACAGGGTTTTGTGGGAGCAGTACTTC. This translates into CASSQHRVLWEQYF.

This clone was detected once. J is TRBJ2-2 and V is TRBV27; D might be TRBD1 (7 bases). The V gene's germline CDR1 is MNHEY and CDR2 SMNVEV (reference sequence). The CDR3 loop spans 18 amino acids. Trimming pared 1 base from V and 0 bases from J, leaving 15 bases between. The CDR3 DNA is TGTGCCAGCAGTTTATTGGTCGGGGGACAGACGAACACCGGGGAGCTGTTTTTT. This translates into CASSLLVGGQTNTGELFF.

The rearrangement links TRBV7-9 to TRBJ2-3; D might be TRBD1 (6 bases). The CDR3 length is 16 residues. Germline V gene lookup returns CDR1 SEHNR and CDR2 FQNEAQ (reference sequence). V lost 2 bases and J lost 2, with 14 bases in between. DNA for the CDR3: TGTGCCAGCAGCTTACCTCCTACAGGGACCACAGATACGCAGTATTTT. This gives the protein CASSLPPTGTTDTQYF.

J is TRBJ2-7 and V is TRBV15, with D possibly being TRBD1 (6 bases). Germline lookup yields CDR1 LNHNV and CDR2 YYDKDF (reference sequence). The V gene lost 2 bases and the J gene lost 5 bases, with 13 bases spanning the gap. This CDR3 has 14 residues. CDR3: CATSRITGLDEQYF. In DNA form, the CDR3 reads TGTGCCACCAGCAGAATAACAGGGCTCGACGAGCAGTACTTC.

The chain has TRBV18 and TRBJ2-5; no clear D gene. The CDR3 is made up of 12 amino acids. Germline V gene sequence: CDR1 KGHSH, CDR2 LQKENI. V was clipped by 0 bases and J by 5 bases, with 4 bases between them. CDR3 protein: CASSPPGETQYF. CDR3 bases: TGTGCCAGCTCACCACCCGGTGAGACCCAGTACTTC.

The chain uses TRBV7-6 and TRBJ2-2, with no clear D. Germline V gives CDR1 SGHVS, CDR2 FNYEAQ. This CDR3 is built from 13 residues. Trimming left V 1 base short and J 4 bases short, with 4 bases between. The CDR3 DNA is TGTGCCAGCAGCTTAGTCAGCACCGGGGAGCTGTTTTTT. Translation: CASSLVSTGELFF.

This rearrangement joins TRBV7-5 to TRBJ2-7; the D call of TRBD1 is as the table states it, not checked on the DNA. TRBV7-5 is an annotated pseudogene. This CDR3 is 20 amino acids long. CDR3 in amino acids: CARSLGDGTAILKSSYEQYV. CDR3 nucleotides: TGTGCCAGAAGCTTAGGTGACGGGACAGCCATTCTAAAAAGCTCCTACGAGCAGTACGTC.

The chain recombines TRBV7-9 with TRBJ1-2, with D possibly being TRBD1 (6 bases). V lost 2 bases and J lost 4, with 17 bases in between. Per germline, CDR1 SEHNR and CDR2 FQNEAQ (reference sequence). This CDR3 comprises 16 residues. The CDR3 sequence is CASSLSEMTGSYGYTF. As DNA, the CDR3 is TGTGCCAGCAGCTTATCGGAAATGACAGGATCCTATGGCTACACCTTC. The variable domain in full, with the rest retrieved from reference TRBV7-9 and TRBJ1-2, is DTGVSQNPRHKITKRGQNVTFRCDPISEHNRLYWYRQTLGQGPEFLTYFQNEAQLEKSRLLSDRFSAERPKGSFSTLEIQRTEQGDSAMYLCASSLSEMTGSYGYTFGSGTRLTVV.

The gene calls are TRBV9 and TRBJ2-1, with 7 bases matching TRBD1. Unmatched junction bases numbered 6, after V lost 2 bases and J lost 4 bases. The V gene's germline CDR1 is SGDLS and CDR2 YYNGEE. The CDR3 is made up of 15 amino acids. CDR3 sequence (DNA): TGTGCCAGCAGCGTCCGGGACAGTTCTTACAATGAGCAGTTCTTC. It encodes CASSVRDSSYNEQFF.

The chain joins TRBV27 to TRBJ2-7; 11 positions match TRBD1. Germline trimming cut 5 bases from V and 4 bases from J; bases unmatched to any gene: 13. The CDR3 extends over 17 amino acids. Germline V CDR1 and CDR2: MNHEY, SMNVEV (reference sequence). CDR3 sequence (DNA): TGTGCCAGCAGTCCGCACCCGGGACAGGGGGGCACTTACGAGCAGTACTTC. Encoded protein: CASSPHPGQGGTYEQYF.

The chain carries TRBV19 and TRBJ1-2; D might be TRBD1 (5 bases). This CDR3 spans 16 amino acids. V was shortened by 7 bases and J by 3 bases, with 21 bases between the two germline ends. Germline CDR1 is LNHDA and CDR2 is SQIVND (reference sequence). CDR3 bases: TGTGCCAGTACCCCCTCGGACGGGGAGGGGTACTATGGCTACACCTTC. This sequence encodes CASTPSDGEGYYGYTF.

This chain joins TRBV4-1 and TRBJ2-3; 8 bases fit TRBD1. This CDR3 region has 15 residues. The V gene end was trimmed by 1 base and the J gene end by 0 bases; junction bases not matched to a gene: 0. Per the germline V gene, CDR1 is MGHRA and CDR2 is YSYEKL. CDR3 protein: CASSQGTGSTDTQYF. The CDR3 coding sequence is TGCGCCAGCAGCCAAGGGACAGGGAGCACAGATACGCAGTATTTT.

The genes are TRBV6-1 and TRBJ2-7; D is possibly TRBD1 (6 bases). The germline gives CDR1 MNHNS, CDR2 SASEGT. The CDR3 is made up of 15 amino acids. Trimming took 3 bases from V and 0 from J, leaving 12 bases between them. CDR3 DNA sequence: TGTGCCAGCAGTGATAACAGGGAGAGCTCCTACGAGCAGTACTTC. As protein: CASSDNRESSYEQYF.

The CDR3: CAWSDETGAGADTQYF. The CDR3 nucleotides read TGTGCCTGGAGTGACGAGACAGGGGCGGGGGCAGATACGCAGTATTTT. The chain couples TRBV30 to TRBJ2-3; D possibly corresponds to TRBD1 (8 bases). The CDR3 is 16 amino acids. V was cut by 1 base and J by 4 bases, with 18 bases left in between. Germline V gene data show CDR1 as GTSNPN and CDR2 as SVGIG (reference sequence).

This chain connects TRBV7-2 to TRBJ1-1; D ambiguous. The CDR3 extends over 13 amino acids. Per germline, CDR1 SGHTA and CDR2 FQGNSA. V was clipped by 5 bases and J by 3 bases, with 10 bases between them. CDR3 bases: TGTGCCAGCAGCACCTTACAGCACACTGAAGCTTTCTTT. Translated, it gives CASSTLQHTEAFF.

This clone was picked up one time. J is TRBJ2-7 and V is TRBV27; 7 bases match TRBD1. Germline lookup yields CDR1 MNHEY and CDR2 SMNVEV (reference sequence). This CDR3 has 14 amino acids. Trimming cost V 3 bases and J 3 bases; bases outside gene matches: 5. The CDR3 coding sequence is TGTGCCAGCAGTTTTTCAGGGGGTGACTACGAGCAGTACTTC. Its translation is CASSFSGGDYEQYF.

The chain joins TRBV7-9 to TRBJ2-2, with D maybe TRBD1 (5 bases). The V end lost 5 bases, the J end lost 2 bases, and 6 bases lay between the germline ends. Germline V CDR1 and CDR2: SEHNR, FQNEAQ (reference sequence). The CDR3 runs 13 residues. CDR3 region: CASSDRNTGELFF. The DNA of the CDR3 is TGTGCCAGCAGCGACAGAAACACCGGGGAGCTGTTTTTT.

V gene TRBV25-1 combines with J gene TRBJ2-2; tentative D call: TRBD1 (5 bases). The CDR3 has 14 residues. V gave up 3 bases and J gave up 4 bases, with 9 bases separating them. The germline V gene has CDR1 MGHDK and CDR2 SYGVNS. In DNA form, the CDR3 reads TGTGCCAGCAGTGACACACAGGTCACCGGGGAGCTGTTTTTT. It specifies CASSDTQVTGELFF.

The chain couples TRBV5-1 to TRBJ1-1, with 7 bases matching TRBD1. This CDR3 contains 13 residues. Germline CDR1 SGHRS, CDR2 YFSETQ. The trim removed 0 bases at V and 5 bases at J, leaving 1 base unmatched. The CDR3 spells CASSLVRGTEAFF. CDR3 DNA: TGCGCCAGCAGCTTGGTCAGGGGGACTGAAGCTTTCTTT.